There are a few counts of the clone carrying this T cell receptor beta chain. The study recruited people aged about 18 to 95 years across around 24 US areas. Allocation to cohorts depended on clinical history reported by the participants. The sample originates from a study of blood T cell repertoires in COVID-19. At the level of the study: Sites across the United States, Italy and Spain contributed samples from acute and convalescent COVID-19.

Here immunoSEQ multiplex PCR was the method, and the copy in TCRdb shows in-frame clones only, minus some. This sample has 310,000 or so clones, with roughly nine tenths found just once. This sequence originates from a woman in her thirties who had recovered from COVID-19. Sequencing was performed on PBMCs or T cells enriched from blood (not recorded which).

CDR3 loop: CASSHGTGDNYGYTF. CDR3 sequence (DNA): TGCGCCAGCAGCCATGGGACAGGGGATAACTATGGCTACACCTTC. This chain joins TRBV5-1 and TRBJ1-2; TRBD1 agrees at 10 bases. Per the germline V gene, CDR1 is SGHRS and CDR2 is YFSETQ. With 4 bases clipped from V and 1 base from J, the junction kept 4 bases outside the gene matches. This CDR3 is built from 15 residues.